This TCR beta chain was profiled in a study of OX40 agonist ivuxolimab in advanced cancers. Turning to the study itself: Every patient in dose escalation had hepatocellular carcinoma, melanoma, renal cell or head and neck cancer. Previous treatment with anti-PD-1, anti-PD-L1 or anti-CTLA-4 therapy was allowed; about 40% had received some. Study observations and caveats: CD4+ and CD8+ T cells in blood underwent clonal expansion by week 6 at 0.1 to 3.0 mg/kg. Averaging showed that CD8+ T cells had more expanded clones than CD4+ did.

This clone was picked up one time. Its antigen is undetermined. TCRdb keeps only in-frame clones here, not all; method: immunoSEQ multiplex PCR. The data show some 80,000 clones, approximately 92% seen once. Trimming cost V 1 base and J 7 bases, with 14 bases left between them. Germline assignment: CDR1 SGHAT and CDR2 FQNNGV. CDR3 length: 16 residues. The clonotype was recovered from an adult with an advanced solid tumor such as melanoma, head and neck, liver or kidney cancer. The V gene is TRBV11-2, the J gene TRBJ1-6; D not certain. Sequenced material: CD4+ or CD8+ T cells sorted from blood, taken in a trial of the OX40 agonist ivuxolimab. CDR3 amino acids: CASSLVVGDGNSPLHF. The CDR3 DNA reads as TGTGCCAGCAGCTTAGTTGTGGGTGACGGGAATTCACCCCTCCACTTT. Together with reference TRBV11-2 and TRBJ1-6, the CDR3 gives the full variable domain: EAGVAQSPRYKIIEKRQSVAFWCNPISGHATLYWYQQILGQGPKLLIQFQNNGVVDDSQLPKDRFSAERLKGVDSTLKIQPAKLEDSAVYLCASSLVVGDGNSPLHFGNGTRLTVT.